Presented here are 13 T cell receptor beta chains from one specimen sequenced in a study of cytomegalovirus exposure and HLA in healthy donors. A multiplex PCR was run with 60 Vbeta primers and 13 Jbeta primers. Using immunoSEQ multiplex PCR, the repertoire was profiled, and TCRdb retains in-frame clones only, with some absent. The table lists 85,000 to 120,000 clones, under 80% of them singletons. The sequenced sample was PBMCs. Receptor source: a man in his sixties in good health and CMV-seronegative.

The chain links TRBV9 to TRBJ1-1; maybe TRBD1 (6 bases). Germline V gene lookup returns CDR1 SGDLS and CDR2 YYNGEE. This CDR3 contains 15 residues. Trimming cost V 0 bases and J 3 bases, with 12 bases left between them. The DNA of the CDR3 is TGTGCCAGCAGCGTAGGAGGGGGTCCGGACACTGAAGCTTTCTTT. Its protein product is CASSVGGGPDTEAFF.

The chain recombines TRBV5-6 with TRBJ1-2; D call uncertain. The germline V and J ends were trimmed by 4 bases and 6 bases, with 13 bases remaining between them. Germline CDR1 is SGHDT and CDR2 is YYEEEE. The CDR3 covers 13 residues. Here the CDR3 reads CASSRRGGNGYTF. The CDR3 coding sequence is TGTGCCAGCAGCCGACGAGGCGGCAATGGCTACACCTTC.

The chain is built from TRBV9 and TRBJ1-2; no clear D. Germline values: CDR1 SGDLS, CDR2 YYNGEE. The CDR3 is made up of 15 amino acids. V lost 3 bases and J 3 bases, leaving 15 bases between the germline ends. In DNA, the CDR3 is TGTGCCAGCAGCGCCAACCGCCGGGGTGACTATGGCTACACCTTC. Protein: CASSANRRGDYGYTF. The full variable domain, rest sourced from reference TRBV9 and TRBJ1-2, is DSGVTQTPKHLITATGQRVTLRCSPRSGDLSVYWYQQSLDQGLQFLIQYYNGEERAKGNILERFSAQQFPDLHSELNLSSLELGDSALYFCASSANRRGDYGYTFGSGTRLTVV.

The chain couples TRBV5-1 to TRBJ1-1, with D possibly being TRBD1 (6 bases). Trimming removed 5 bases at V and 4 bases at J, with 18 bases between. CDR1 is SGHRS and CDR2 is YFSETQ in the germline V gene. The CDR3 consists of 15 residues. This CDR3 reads CASRDLGRGITEAFF. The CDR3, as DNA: TGCGCCAGCAGGGATTTGGGTAGGGGGATCACTGAAGCTTTCTTT.

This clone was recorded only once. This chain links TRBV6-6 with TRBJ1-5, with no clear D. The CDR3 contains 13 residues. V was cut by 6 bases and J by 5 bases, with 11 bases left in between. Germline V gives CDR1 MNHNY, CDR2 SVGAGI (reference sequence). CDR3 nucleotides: TGTGCCAGCAGGGACGGCGGGCATCAGCCCCAGCATTTT. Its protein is CASRDGGHQPQHF.

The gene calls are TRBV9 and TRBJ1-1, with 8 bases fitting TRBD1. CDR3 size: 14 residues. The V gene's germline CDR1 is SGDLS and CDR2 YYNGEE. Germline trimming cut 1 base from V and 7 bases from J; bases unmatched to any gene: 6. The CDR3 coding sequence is TGTGCCAGCAGCGTAACTCCCGGGACAGGTGAAGCTTTCTTT. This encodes CASSVTPGTGEAFF.

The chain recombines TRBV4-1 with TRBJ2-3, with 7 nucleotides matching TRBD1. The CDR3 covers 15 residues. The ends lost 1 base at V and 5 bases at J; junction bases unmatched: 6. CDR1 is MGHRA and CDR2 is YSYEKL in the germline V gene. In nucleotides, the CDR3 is TGCGCCAGCAGCCAAGGAGACAGGGTTGTAGATACGCAGTATTTT. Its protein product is CASSQGDRVVDTQYF.

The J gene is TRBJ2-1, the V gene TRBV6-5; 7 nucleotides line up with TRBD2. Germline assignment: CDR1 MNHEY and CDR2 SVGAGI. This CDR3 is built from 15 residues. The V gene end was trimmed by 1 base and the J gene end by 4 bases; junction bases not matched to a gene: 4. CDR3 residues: CASSYYAGEYNEQFF. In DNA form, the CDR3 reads TGTGCCAGCAGTTACTACGCGGGAGAATACAATGAGCAGTTCTTC.

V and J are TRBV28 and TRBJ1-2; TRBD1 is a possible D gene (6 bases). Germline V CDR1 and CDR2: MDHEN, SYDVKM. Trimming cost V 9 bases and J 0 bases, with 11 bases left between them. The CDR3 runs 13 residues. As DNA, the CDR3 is TGTGCCAGTCAGGACAGAGCTAACTATGGCTACACCTTC. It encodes CASQDRANYGYTF.

The CDR3 DNA reads as TGTGCCAGCAGCCAAGGGGGTAAACTGTTTTTT. This gives the protein CASSQGGKLFF. The J gene is TRBJ1-4, the V gene TRBV5-6; maybe TRBD1 (6 bases). V was trimmed by 4 bases and J by 11 bases, leaving 9 bases between them. CDR1 SGHDT and CDR2 YYEEEE come from the germline V gene. The CDR3 contains 11 residues. Based on the CDR3 plus reference TRBV5-6 and TRBJ1-4, the full variable domain is DAGVTQSPTHLIKTRGQQVTLRCSPKSGHDTVSWYQQALGQGPQFIFQYYEEEERQRGNFPDRFSGHQFPNYSSELNVNALLLGDSALYLCASSQGGKLFFGSGTQLSVL.

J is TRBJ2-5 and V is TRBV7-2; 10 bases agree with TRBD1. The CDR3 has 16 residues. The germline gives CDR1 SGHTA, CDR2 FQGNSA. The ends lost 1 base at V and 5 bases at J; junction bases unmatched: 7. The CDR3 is CASSLGLGQGDETQYF. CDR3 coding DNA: TGTGCCAGCAGCTTAGGGTTAGGACAGGGGGACGAGACCCAGTACTTC.

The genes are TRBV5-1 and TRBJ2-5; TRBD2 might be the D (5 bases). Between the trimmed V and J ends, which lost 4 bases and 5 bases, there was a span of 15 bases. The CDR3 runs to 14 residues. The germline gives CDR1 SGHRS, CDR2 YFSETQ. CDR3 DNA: TGCGCCAGCAGCGCCGGGATGTTGGTTGAGACCCAGTACTTC. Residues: CASSAGMLVETQYF.

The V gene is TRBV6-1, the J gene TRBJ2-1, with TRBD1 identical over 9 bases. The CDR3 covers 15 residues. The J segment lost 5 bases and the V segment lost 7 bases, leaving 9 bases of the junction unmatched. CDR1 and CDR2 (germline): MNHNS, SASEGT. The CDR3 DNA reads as TGTGCCAGCAACGCGGGACAGGGTGCCAACAATGAGCAGTTCTTC. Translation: CASNAGQGANNEQFF.